What follows are 5 T cell receptor beta chains derived from one specimen sequenced in a study of blood T cell repertoires in COVID-19. Profiling relied on immunoSEQ multiplex PCR, and the TCRdb table lists in-frame clones only, not all of them. The sample shows 160,000 or so clones, 75% to 85% of them seen only once. The source material was peripheral blood. Receptors were obtained from a man in his sixties with acute or convalescent COVID-19.

The chain has TRBV6-5 and TRBJ1-1; tentative D call: TRBD1 (6 bases). The CDR3 has 13 amino acids. The germline gives CDR1 MNHEY, CDR2 SVGAGI. V lost 5 bases, J lost 6 bases, and 13 bases lay in between. The CDR3 DNA reads as TGTGCCAGCAGTACTACAGGGATCCCTGAAGCTTTCTTT. The encoded protein is CASSTTGIPEAFF.

V and J are TRBV4-1 and TRBJ2-3, with 11 bases aligning to TRBD2. V lost 1 base and J lost 6; bases outside the gene matches: 12. Looked up from germline, CDR1 is MGHRA and CDR2 is YSYEKL. The CDR3 covers 18 residues. For the CDR3, the DNA is TGCGCCAGCAGCCAAGTTAGCGGGGGGGCCCCGGCGTCGGATACGCAGTATTTT. Protein product: CASSQVSGGAPASDTQYF.

The gene calls are TRBV7-9 and TRBJ1-2; D not resolved. In germline, CDR1 is SEHNR, CDR2 FQNEAQ (reference sequence). This CDR3 has 13 residues. V gave up 1 base and J gave up 8 bases, with 11 bases separating them. CDR3: CASSLETGSGYTF. DNA of the CDR3: TGTGCCAGCAGCTTAGAGACGGGATCAGGCTACACCTTC.

This sequence joins TRBV11-2 and TRBJ1-6, with a weak D call TRBD1 (6 bases). The CDR3 runs 16 residues. Trimming stripped 5 bases from V and 9 bases from J, with 20 bases between. CDR1 is SGHAT and CDR2 is FQNNGV in the germline V gene. CDR3 region: CASSVSGRQGRSPLHF. Written as DNA, the CDR3 is TGTGCCAGCAGCGTTTCTGGTAGGCAGGGGCGTTCACCCCTCCACTTT.

V gene TRBV5-1 combines with J gene TRBJ1-5; D is unresolved. V was shortened by 0 bases and J by 0 bases, with 7 bases between the two germline ends. Germline V gene sequence: CDR1 SGHRS, CDR2 YFSETQ. The CDR3 contains 15 residues. Here the CDR3 reads CASSLGGASNQPQHF. CDR3 DNA sequence: TGCGCCAGCAGCTTGGGGGGAGCTAGCAATCAGCCCCAGCATTTT. The full variable domain, rest sourced from reference TRBV5-1 and TRBJ1-5, is KAGVTQTPRYLIKTRGQQVTLSCSPISGHRSVSWYQQTPGQGLQFLFEYFSETQRNKGNFPGRFSGRQFSNSRSEMNVSTLELGDSALYLCASSLGGASNQPQHFGDGTRLSIL.